Described below is a single T cell receptor beta chain sequence and its context. The antigen remains undetermined. The data were obtained in a study of post-analysis software for immune sequencing data. Background on the study: Included courses were relapsing-remitting and secondary progressive multiple sclerosis; progressive-relapsing multiple sclerosis was also included. Findings of the study overall: Controls had significantly higher normalized Chao1 diversity than multiple sclerosis patients. TRBV segments more frequent in patients than in controls numbered several and included TRBV5-6, TRBV5-1 and TRBV20-1.

The CDR3 is 12 residues long. Trimming removed 4 bases at V and 5 bases at J, with 11 bases between. Germline CDR1 and CDR2: SQVTM and ANQGSEA. The authors incorporated unique molecular identifiers into the TCR beta cDNA libraries. T cells, about 0.9 to 10 million of them, yielded about 500,000 cDNA molecules. TCRdb analysed the PCR reads with MiXCR anew, one entry per CDR3 protein. The sample consists of hundreds of thousands of distinct CDR3 sequences, roughly 30% of them appearing once. The chain joins TRBV29-1 to TRBJ1-1; D not certain. The source is a girl aged 10 to 17 with multiple sclerosis. The sample comprised blood. The CDR3 sequence: CSVVREGTEAFF. CDR3 sequence (DNA): TGCAGCGTTGTGAGGGAAGGAACTGAAGCTTTCTTT.